This T cell receptor (beta chain) was retrieved from a study of beta chain features in type 1 diabetes. Overall study context: There were approximately 100,000,000 sorted cells examined across all samples.

Study findings and constraints: TCRB CDR3s were moderately but significantly shorter in Type 1 diabetes patients in all four CD4+ subsets. The study found fewer insertions and more deletions at VDJ junctions in type 1 diabetes patients.

The sequenced template was cDNA made from the entire isolated RNA. Data came from immunoSEQ multiplex PCR; TCRdb stores just in-frame clones and leaves some out. The sample carries around 140,000 clones, roughly an eighth recorded once. With respect to this clone: Antigen specificity is unknown.

Germline CDR1 is MDHEN and CDR2 is SYDVKM. V lost 2 bases, J lost 5 bases, and 7 bases lay in between. The CDR3 covers 12 residues. The sequence came from a man between 18 and 29 years old with type 1 diabetes. The V call is TRBV28, the J call TRBJ2-7; no definite D call. The sample consisted of central memory CD4+ T cells from blood. The CDR3 sequence is CASSLNNHEQYF. The CDR3 DNA reads as TGTGCCAGCAGTTTAAATAATCACGAGCAGTACTTC. The full variable domain, completed using reference TRBV28 and TRBJ2-7, is DVKVTQSSRYLVKRTGEKVFLECVQDMDHENMFWYRQDPGLGLRLIYFSYDVKMKEKGDIPEGYSVSREKKERFSLILESASTNQTSMYLCASSLNNHEQYFGPGTRLTVT.